This entry is about one T cell receptor beta chain. The clone's antigen remains unknown. Base-call qualities are not available, and no considerably larger clone is one nucleotide away. The protocol used for the library was the immunoSEQ multiplex PCR assay. TCRdb took over this immuneACCESS table, retaining in-frame rearrangements with V and J assigned. Such tables are incomplete; in checked studies, under half of the missing clones stem from an unresolved V gene, and the remainder is unexplained. The sample has approximately 36,000 clones on record, 93% of them singletons. Together, the top ten hold roughly 0.41% of the sample. This specimen belongs to a study of T cell changes during pregnancy in multiple sclerosis (dated by TCRdb to about 2019). Notes on the research overall: The study examined how the T cell repertoire changed over the course of pregnancy in women with multiple sclerosis.

The clonotype originates from a female donor with multiple sclerosis, enrolled in a pregnancy study. The input for sequencing was CD4+ T cells from peripheral blood mononuclear cells, taken in the first trimester of pregnancy.

The CDR3 region reads CASSGRHGTGVLNQPQHF. The nucleotide sequence is TGTGCCAGTAGTGGCCGACACGGGACAGGGGTCTTAAATCAGCCCCAGCATTTT. Recombination linked TRBV19 to TRBJ1-5, with TRBD1 identical over 10 junction bases. Trimmed from V: 5 bases; trimmed from J: 4 bases; junction bases lacking a gene match: 14. Taken from cysteine to phenylalanine, the CDR3 has 18 residues. The DNA shown is the 54-base CDR3, in frame from base 1. The CDR1 and CDR2 encoded by the germline V gene (reference sequence) are LNHDA and SQIVND.